The 7 T cell receptor beta chains in this list originate from one sample, sequenced in a study of shared clonotypes between healthy human individuals. Using immunoSEQ multiplex PCR, the repertoire was profiled, and TCRdb retains in-frame clones only, with some absent. This table has roughly 2,500,000 clones, more than 85% appearing once. Input material: naive CD4+ T cells from PBMCs. Subset indicated: CD45RA+ positively selected. The receptor set was obtained from a man in his late teens or twenties in good health. Some clones in this sample may be carry-over from other donors' samples.

The gene calls are TRBV7-2 and TRBJ1-2; 8 bases line up with TRBD1. This CDR3 comprises 16 residues. CDR1 is SGHTA, CDR2 FQGNSA, per germline. Unmatched junction bases numbered 11, after V lost 4 bases and J lost 4 bases. As DNA, the CDR3 is TGTGCCAGCAGCTCAGAACGCAGGGGGCAGGGCTATGGCTACACCTTC. As protein: CASSSERRGQGYGYTF. The complete variable domain, with remaining parts taken from reference TRBV7-2 and TRBJ1-2, reads GAGVSQSPSNKVTEKGKDVELRCDPISGHTALYWYRQSLGQGLEFLIYFQGNSAPDKSGLPSDRFSAERTGGSVSTLTIQRTQQEDSAVYLCASSSERRGQGYGYTFGSGTRLTVV.

This chain uses TRBV12-5 with TRBJ2-3; D is undetermined. The CDR3 extends over 17 amino acids. The germline V gene encodes CDR1 LGHNT and CDR2 FRNRAP. V gave up 0 bases and J gave up 2 bases, with 15 bases separating them. The CDR3 sequence: CASGLVIGLSTTDTQYF. CDR3 DNA sequence: TGTGCTAGTGGTTTGGTAATAGGGCTCTCTACCACAGATACGCAGTATTTT.

The DNA for the CDR3 is TGTGCCAGCTCAGCAGGAACAGGGGCCTACGAGCAGTACTTC. Protein product: CASSAGTGAYEQYF. The rearrangement joins TRBV11-2 to TRBJ2-7, with 7 positions matching TRBD1. This CDR3 has 14 amino acids. Trimming took 8 bases from V and 2 from J; bases not matched to a gene: 9. Germline assignment: CDR1 SGHAT and CDR2 FQNNGV. The whole variable domain, remainder taken from reference TRBV11-2 and TRBJ2-7, is EAGVAQSPRYKIIEKRQSVAFWCNPISGHATLYWYQQILGQGPKLLIQFQNNGVVDDSQLPKDRFSAERLKGVDSTLKIQPAKLEDSAVYLCASSAGTGAYEQYFGPGTRLTVT.

In its sample, this clone was seen once. The rearrangement links TRBV5-8 to TRBJ1-1; D is unresolved. From germline, CDR1 is SGHTS and CDR2 YDEGEE. The CDR3 extends over 9 amino acids. V gave up 3 bases and J gave up 8 bases, with 2 bases separating them. CDR3 nucleotide sequence: TGTGCCAGCAGCTGGGAAGCTTTCTTT. This gives the protein CASSWEAFF. The full variable domain, in which reference TRBV5-8 and TRBJ1-1 provide the parts outside the CDR3, is EAGVTQSPTHLIKTRGQQATLRCSPISGHTSVYWYQQALGLGLQFLLWYDEGEERNRGNFPPRFSGRQFPNYSSELNVNALELEDSALYLCASSWEAFFGQGTRLTVV.

This rearrangement joins TRBV19 to TRBJ1-5, with 7 bases lining up with TRBD1. CDR3 length: 14 residues. Germline V gene sequence: CDR1 LNHDA, CDR2 SQIVND (reference sequence). Unmatched junction bases numbered 7, after V lost 5 bases and J lost 6 bases. The CDR3 bases are TGTGCCAGTAGTGACAGACAGGGTACTCAGCCCCAGCATTTT. Its translation: CASSDRQGTQPQHF. Together with reference TRBV19 and TRBJ1-5, the CDR3 gives the full variable domain: DGGITQSPKYLFRKEGQNVTLSCEQNLNHDAMYWYRQDPGQGLRLIYYSQIVNDFQKGDIAEGYSVSREKKESFPLTVTSAQKNPTAFYLCASSDRQGTQPQHFGDGTRLSIL.

This chain joins TRBV11-2 and TRBJ1-1, with D tentatively TRBD1 (6 bases). Germline CDR1 SGHAT, CDR2 FQNNGV. The CDR3 consists of 15 residues. With 3 bases removed from V and 0 bases from J, the gap between germline ends came to 11 bases. This chain's CDR3 is CASSFLQGMNTEAFF. The CDR3, as DNA: TGTGCCAGCAGCTTTCTTCAGGGGATGAACACTGAAGCTTTCTTT.

The chain joins TRBV5-8 to TRBJ1-3; a possible D gene is TRBD1 (5 bases). Per germline, CDR1 SGHTS and CDR2 YDEGEE. The CDR3 covers 16 residues. Trimming shortened V by 4 bases and J by 0 bases, and 14 bases separated the two germline ends. The DNA for the CDR3 is TGTGCCAGCAGCGAGGACATTACATCCTCTGGAAACACCATATATTTT. This translates into CASSEDITSSGNTIYF.